The table lists the clone carrying this T cell receptor (beta chain) with a few counts. The sample belongs to a study of blood T cell repertoires in COVID-19. Study details: COVID-19 samples, acute and convalescent, were from the United States, Italy and Spain. From T cells, B-cell-depleted T cells, or PBMCs came the material, which was cDNA or gDNA.

CDR3 size: 16 residues. V lost 5 bases to trimming and J lost 0 bases; unmatched junction nucleotides: 5. The V gene's germline CDR1 is SGHTA and CDR2 FQGNSA. In the original processing: By means of reference gene primer amplification, nucleated cell counts were estimated. Sequencing was performed with immunoSEQ multiplex PCR; in TCRdb, only in-frame clones are kept and a portion is missing. The DNA was the basis for D and trimming; V, J and clone size are from that table. The sample holds almost 7,000 clones, nearly 90% seen once. This TCR was recovered from a human donor in a cohort sampled during active COVID-19. The chain recombines TRBV7-2 with TRBJ1-2; TRBD1 agrees at 11 bases. Sequenced input: peripheral blood. The CDR3: CASSPRTGGANYGYTF. CDR3 nucleotide sequence: TGTGCCAGCAGCCCCCGGACAGGGGGCGCTAACTATGGCTACACCTTC.